The text below deals with one TCR beta chain. Time point in this sample: pretreatment peripheral blood. All patients carried locally advanced or metastatic urothelial carcinoma. Generated by immunoSEQ multiplex PCR, the TCRdb table keeps only in-frame clones and is missing some. The data contain 37,000 or so clones, over 75% of them singletons. This sample is part of a study of PD-L1 blockade in urothelial cancer. Study details: Of 30 or so patients, twenty-five were males with bladder-origin urothelial cancer.

Germline V gene data show CDR1 as WSHSY and CDR2 as SAAADI. V shed 8 bases, J shed 2 bases, and the junction held 3 bases outside the gene matches. CDR3 length: 14 residues. The sequences come from PBMCs, collected around atezolizumab (anti-PD-L1) treatment. The sequence derives from a man aged 60-69 years with urothelial cancer. This chain connects TRBV10-2 to TRBJ2-3, with 11 bases fitting TRBD2. CDR3 in amino acids: CASLSGRATDTQYF. CDR3 in DNA: TGCGCCAGCCTTAGCGGGAGGGCCACAGATACGCAGTATTTT.